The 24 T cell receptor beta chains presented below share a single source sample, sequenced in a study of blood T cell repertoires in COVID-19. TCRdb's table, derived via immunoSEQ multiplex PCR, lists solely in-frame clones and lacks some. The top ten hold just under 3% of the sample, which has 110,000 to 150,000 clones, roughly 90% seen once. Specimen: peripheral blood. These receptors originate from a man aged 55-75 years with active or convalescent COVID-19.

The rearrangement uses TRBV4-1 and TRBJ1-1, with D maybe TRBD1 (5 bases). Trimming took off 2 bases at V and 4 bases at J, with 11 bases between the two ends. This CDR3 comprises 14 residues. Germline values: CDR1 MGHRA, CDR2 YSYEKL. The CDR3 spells CASSQLRVGTEAFF. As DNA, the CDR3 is TGCGCCAGCAGCCAACTCAGGGTAGGCACTGAAGCTTTCTTT.

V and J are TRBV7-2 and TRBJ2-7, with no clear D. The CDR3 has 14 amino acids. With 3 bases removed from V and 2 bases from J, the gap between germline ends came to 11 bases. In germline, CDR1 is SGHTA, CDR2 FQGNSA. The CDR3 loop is CASSLYLNAYEQYF. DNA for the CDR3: TGTGCCAGCAGCTTGTACTTAAACGCCTACGAGCAGTACTTC.

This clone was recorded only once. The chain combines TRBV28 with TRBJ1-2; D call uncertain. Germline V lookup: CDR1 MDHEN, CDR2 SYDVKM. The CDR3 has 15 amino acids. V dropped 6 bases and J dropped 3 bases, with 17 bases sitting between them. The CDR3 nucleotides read TGTGCCAGCAGCCTCTCGGTGCCCCGTGACTATGGCTACACCTTC. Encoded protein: CASSLSVPRDYGYTF.

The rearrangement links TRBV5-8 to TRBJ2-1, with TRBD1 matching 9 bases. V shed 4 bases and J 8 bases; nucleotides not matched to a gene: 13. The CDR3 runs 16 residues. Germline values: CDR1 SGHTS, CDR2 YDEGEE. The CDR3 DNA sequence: TGTGCCAGCAGCCGTCTTACCGGGACAGGGTTGCATGAGCAGTTCTTC. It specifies CASSRLTGTGLHEQFF.

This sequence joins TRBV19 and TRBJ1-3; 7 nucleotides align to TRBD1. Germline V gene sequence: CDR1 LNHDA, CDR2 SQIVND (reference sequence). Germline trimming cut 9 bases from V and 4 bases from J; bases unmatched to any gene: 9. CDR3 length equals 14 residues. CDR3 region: CASAAPDRGNTIYF. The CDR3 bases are TGTGCCAGCGCTGCCCCGGACAGGGGAAACACCATATATTTT. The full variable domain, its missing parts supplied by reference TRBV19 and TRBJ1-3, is DGGITQSPKYLFRKEGQNVTLSCEQNLNHDAMYWYRQDPGQGLRLIYYSQIVNDFQKGDIAEGYSVSREKKESFPLTVTSAQKNPTAFYLCASAAPDRGNTIYFGEGSWLTVV.

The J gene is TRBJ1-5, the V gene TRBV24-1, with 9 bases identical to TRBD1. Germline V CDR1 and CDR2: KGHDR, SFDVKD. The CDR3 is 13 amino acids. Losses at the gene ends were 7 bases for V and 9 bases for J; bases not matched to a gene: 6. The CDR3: CATRGTGNGPQHF. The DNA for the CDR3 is TGTGCCACCAGGGGGACAGGGAACGGGCCCCAGCATTTT.

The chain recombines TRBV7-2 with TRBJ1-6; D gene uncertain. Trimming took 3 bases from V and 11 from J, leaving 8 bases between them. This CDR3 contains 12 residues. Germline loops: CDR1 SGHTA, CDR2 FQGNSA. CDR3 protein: CASSFDQAPLHF. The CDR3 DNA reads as TGTGCCAGCAGCTTCGACCAGGCACCCCTCCACTTT.

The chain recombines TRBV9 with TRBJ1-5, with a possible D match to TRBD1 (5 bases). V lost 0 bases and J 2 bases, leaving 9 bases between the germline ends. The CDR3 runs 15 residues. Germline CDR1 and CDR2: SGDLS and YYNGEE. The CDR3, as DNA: TGTGCCAGCAGCGTAGAGGGGTTAGGCAATCAGCCCCAGCATTTT. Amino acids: CASSVEGLGNQPQHF. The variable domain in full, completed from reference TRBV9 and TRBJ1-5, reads DSGVTQTPKHLITATGQRVTLRCSPRSGDLSVYWYQQSLDQGLQFLIQYYNGEERAKGNILERFSAQQFPDLHSELNLSSLELGDSALYFCASSVEGLGNQPQHFGDGTRLSIL.

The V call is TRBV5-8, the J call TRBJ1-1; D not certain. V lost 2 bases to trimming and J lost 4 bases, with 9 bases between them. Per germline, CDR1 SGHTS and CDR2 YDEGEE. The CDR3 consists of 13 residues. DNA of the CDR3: TGTGCCAGCAGCTTTATCCCCGGCACTGAAGCTTTCTTT. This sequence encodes CASSFIPGTEAFF.

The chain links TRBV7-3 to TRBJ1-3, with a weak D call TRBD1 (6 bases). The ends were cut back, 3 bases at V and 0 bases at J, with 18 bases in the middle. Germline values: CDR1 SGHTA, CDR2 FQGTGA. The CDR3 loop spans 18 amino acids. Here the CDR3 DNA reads TGTGCCAGCAGCTTCACGGGAGGGGGGACACACTCTGGAAACACCATATATTTT. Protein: CASSFTGGGTHSGNTIYF.

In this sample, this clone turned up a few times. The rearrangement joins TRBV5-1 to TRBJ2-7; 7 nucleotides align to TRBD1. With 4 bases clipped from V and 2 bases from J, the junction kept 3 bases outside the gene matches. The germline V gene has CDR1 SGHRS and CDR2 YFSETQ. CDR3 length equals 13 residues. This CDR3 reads CASSLDRAYEQYF. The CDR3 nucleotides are TGCGCCAGCAGCCTAGACAGGGCCTACGAGCAGTACTTC.

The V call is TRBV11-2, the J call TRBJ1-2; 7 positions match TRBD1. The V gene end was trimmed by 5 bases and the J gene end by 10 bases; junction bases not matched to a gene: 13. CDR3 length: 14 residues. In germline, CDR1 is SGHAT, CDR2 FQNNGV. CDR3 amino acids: CASSTIRTGGDYTF. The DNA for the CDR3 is TGTGCCAGCAGCACAATCAGGACAGGTGGTGACTACACCTTC.

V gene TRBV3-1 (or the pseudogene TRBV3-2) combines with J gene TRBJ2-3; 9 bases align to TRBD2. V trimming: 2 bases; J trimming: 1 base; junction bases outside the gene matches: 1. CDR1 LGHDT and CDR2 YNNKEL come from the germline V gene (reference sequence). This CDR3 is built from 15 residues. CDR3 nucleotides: TGTGCCAGCAGCCAAAAGCGGGGGGGCACAGATACGCAGTATTTT. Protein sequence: CASSQKRGGTDTQYF.

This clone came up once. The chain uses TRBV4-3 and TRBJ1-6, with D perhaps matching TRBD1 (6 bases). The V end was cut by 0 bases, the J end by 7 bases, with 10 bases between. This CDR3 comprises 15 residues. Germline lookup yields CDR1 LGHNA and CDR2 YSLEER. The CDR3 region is CASSQDAGTNSPLHF. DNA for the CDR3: TGCGCCAGCAGCCAAGATGCAGGGACAAATTCACCCCTCCACTTT.

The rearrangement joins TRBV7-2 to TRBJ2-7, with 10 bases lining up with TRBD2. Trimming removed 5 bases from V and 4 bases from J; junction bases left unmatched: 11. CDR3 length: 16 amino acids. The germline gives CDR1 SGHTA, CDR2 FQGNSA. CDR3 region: CASSQPPGLASYEQYF. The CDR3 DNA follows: TGTGCCAGCAGCCAACCTCCGGGACTAGCGTCTTACGAGCAGTACTTC.

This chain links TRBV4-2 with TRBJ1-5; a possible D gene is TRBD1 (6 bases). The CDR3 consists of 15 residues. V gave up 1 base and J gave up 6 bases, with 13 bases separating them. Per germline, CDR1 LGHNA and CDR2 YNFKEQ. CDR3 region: CASSQVQGNAQPQHF. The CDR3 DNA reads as TGTGCCAGCAGCCAAGTTCAGGGGAACGCTCAGCCCCAGCATTTT.

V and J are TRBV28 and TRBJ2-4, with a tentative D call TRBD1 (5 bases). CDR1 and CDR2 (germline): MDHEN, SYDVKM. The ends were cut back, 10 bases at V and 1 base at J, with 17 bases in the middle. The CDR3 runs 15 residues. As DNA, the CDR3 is TGTGCCACTCAGGGATTTGATGGGGCCAAAAACATTCAGTACTTC. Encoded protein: CATQGFDGAKNIQYF.

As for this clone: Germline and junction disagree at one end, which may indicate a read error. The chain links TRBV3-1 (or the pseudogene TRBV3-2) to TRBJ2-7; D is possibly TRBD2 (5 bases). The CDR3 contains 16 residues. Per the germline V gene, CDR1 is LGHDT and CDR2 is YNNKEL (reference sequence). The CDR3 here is CASIQRGMKLSYEQYF. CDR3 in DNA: TGTGCCAGCATCCAACGGGGTATGAAACTATCCTACGAGCAGTACTTC.

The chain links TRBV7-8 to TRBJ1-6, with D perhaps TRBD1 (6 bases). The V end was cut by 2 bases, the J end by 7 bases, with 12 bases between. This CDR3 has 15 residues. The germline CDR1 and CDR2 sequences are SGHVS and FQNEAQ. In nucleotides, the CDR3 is TGTGCCAGCAGCTTACTAACTAGGGGGAATTCACCCCTCCACTTT. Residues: CASSLLTRGNSPLHF. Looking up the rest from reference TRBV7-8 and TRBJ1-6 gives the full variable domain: GAGVSQSPRYKVAKRGQDVALRCDPISGHVSLFWYQQALGQGPEFLTYFQNEAQLDKSGLPSDRFFAERPEGSVSTLKIQRTQQEDSAVYLCASSLLTRGNSPLHFGNGTRLTVT.

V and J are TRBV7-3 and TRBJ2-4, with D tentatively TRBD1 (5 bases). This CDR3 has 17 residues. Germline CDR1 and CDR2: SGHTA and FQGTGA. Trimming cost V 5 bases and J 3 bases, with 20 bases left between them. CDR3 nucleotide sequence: TGTGCCAGCAGCCCAAGTGGCGGCTTAAGGGGCAAAAACATTCAGTACTTC. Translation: CASSPSGGLRGKNIQYF.

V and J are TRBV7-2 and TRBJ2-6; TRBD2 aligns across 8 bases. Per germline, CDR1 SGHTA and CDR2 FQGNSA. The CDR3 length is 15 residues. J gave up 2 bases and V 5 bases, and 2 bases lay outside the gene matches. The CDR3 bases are TGTGCCAGCAGCCCGGGGGGGACTGGGGCCAACGTCCTGACTTTC. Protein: CASSPGGTGANVLTF.

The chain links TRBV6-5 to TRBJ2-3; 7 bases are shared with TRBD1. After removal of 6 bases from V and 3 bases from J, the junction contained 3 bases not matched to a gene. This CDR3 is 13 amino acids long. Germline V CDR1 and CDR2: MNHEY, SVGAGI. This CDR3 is CASRMGQTDTQYF. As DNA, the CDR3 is TGTGCCAGCAGAATGGGACAGACAGATACGCAGTATTTT.

CDR3 amino acids: CAWSQGQPNTEAFF. CDR3 DNA sequence: TGTGCCTGGAGTCAGGGACAGCCGAACACTGAAGCTTTCTTT. V gene TRBV30 combines with J gene TRBJ1-1, with 7 bases fitting TRBD1. Trimming cost V 2 bases and J 1 base; bases outside gene matches: 4. The V gene's germline CDR1 is GTSNPN and CDR2 SVGIG (reference sequence). The CDR3 runs 14 residues.

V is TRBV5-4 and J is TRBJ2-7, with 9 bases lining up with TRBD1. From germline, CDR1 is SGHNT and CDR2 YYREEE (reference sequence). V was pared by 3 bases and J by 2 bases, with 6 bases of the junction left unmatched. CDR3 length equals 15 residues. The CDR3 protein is CASSSPGQGAYEQYF. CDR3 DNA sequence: TGTGCCAGCAGCTCTCCGGGACAGGGAGCCTACGAGCAGTACTTC. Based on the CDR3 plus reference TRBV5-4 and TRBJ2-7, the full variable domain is ETGVTQSPTHLIKTRGQQVTLRCSSQSGHNTVSWYQQALGQGPQFIFQYYREEENGRGNFPPRFSGLQFPNYSSELNVNALELDDSALYLCASSSPGQGAYEQYFGPGTRLTVT.